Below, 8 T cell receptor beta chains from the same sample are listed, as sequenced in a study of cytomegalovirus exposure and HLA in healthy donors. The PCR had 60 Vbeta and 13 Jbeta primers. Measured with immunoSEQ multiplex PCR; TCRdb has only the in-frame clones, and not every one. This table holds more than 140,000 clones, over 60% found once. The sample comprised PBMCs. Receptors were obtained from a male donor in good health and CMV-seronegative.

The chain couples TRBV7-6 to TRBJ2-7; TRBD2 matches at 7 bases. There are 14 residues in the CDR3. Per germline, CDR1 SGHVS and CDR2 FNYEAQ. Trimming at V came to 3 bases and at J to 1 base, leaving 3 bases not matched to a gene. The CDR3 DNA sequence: TGTGCCAGCAGCTTGGCGGGAGAATCCTACGAGCAGTACTTC. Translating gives CASSLAGESYEQYF.

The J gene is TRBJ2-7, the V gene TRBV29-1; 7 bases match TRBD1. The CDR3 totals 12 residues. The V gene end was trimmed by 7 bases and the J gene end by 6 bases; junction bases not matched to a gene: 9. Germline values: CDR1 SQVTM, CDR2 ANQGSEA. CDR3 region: CSALTGSLEQYF. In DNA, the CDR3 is TGCAGCGCCCTGACAGGGTCCCTCGAGCAGTACTTC.

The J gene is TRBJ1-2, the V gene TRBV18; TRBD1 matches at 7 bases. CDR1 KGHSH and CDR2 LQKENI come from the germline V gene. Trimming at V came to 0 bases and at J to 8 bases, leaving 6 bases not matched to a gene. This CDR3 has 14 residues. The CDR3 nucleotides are TGTGCCAGCTCACCACCGACAGGGTTGAAGGGCTACACCTTC. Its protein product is CASSPPTGLKGYTF.

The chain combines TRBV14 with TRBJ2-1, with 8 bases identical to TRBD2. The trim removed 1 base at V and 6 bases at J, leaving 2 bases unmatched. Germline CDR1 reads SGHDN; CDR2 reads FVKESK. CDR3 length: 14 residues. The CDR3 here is CASSQGSGINEQFF. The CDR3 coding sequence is TGTGCCAGCAGCCAAGGTAGCGGGATCAATGAGCAGTTCTTC. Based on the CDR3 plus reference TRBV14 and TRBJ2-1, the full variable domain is EAGVTQFPSHSVIEKGQTVTLRCDPISGHDNLYWYRRVMGKEIKFLLHFVKESKQDESGMPNNRFLAERTGGTYSTLKVQPAELEDSGVYFCASSQGSGINEQFFGPGTRLTVL.

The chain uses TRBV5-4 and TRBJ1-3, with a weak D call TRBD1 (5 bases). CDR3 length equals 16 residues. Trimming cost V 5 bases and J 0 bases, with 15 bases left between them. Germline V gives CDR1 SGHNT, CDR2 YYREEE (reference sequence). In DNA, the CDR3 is TGTGCCAGCAGTCAGGAACGACAGCCCTCTGGAAACACCATATATTTT. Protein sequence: CASSQERQPSGNTIYF.

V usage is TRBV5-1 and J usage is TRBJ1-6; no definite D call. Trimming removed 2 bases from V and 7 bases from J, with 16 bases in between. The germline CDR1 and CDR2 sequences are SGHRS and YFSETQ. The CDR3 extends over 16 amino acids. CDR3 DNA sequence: TGCGCCAGCAGCTTAGCTCCAGGTATACGGAATTCACCCCTCCACTTT. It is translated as CASSLAPGIRNSPLHF.

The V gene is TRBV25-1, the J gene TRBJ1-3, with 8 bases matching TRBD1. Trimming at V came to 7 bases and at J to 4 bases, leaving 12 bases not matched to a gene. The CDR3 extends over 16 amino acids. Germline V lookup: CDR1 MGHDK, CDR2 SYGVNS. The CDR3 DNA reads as TGTGCCAGCACCCCCCAGGGGGCGCGTTCCGGAAACACCATATATTTT. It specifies CASTPQGARSGNTIYF.

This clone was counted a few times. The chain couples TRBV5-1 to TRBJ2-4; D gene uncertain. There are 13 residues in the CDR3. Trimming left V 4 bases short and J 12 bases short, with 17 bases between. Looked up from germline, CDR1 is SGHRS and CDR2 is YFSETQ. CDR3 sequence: CASSPGPGENQYF. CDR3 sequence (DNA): TGCGCCAGCAGCCCTGGGCCAGGTGAAAATCAGTACTTC.